The next 21 T cell receptor beta chains were all read from a single sample in a study of T cells in women clearing cervical HPV infection (dated 2018 in TCRdb). The library was generated by the immunoSEQ multiplex PCR assay. TCRdb stores this immuneACCESS table with in-frame sequences only. Part of the clones is absent; in the studies checked, under half of the shortfall reflects unresolved V genes, and no reason is known for the rest. This sample's listing comprises roughly 20,000 clones. The ten largest clonotypes hold around 5.2% of the sample. Sequencing input: blood buffy coat. All receptors come from a woman aged 18 to 75 with a cervical HPV16 infection that either progressed to CIN3+ or cleared (not recorded which).

About this clone: Germline and junction disagree at one end, which may indicate a read error. The read halts 3 residues ahead of the CDR3 end, with the missing end drawn from the germline J gene. Other DNA sequences in this specimen translate into the identical CDR3. The chain uses TRBV6-1 and TRBJ1-3; 7 bases are a match to TRBD1. Looked up from germline, CDR1 is MNHNS and CDR2 is SASEGT. This CDR3 contains 14 residues. The CDR3 reads CASSAGGSGNTIYF. The sequenced CDR3 bases are TGTGCCAGCAGTGCAGGGGGGTCTGGAAACACA.

Remarks on this clone: The read ends 3 residues shy of where the CDR3 ends; the end is completed using the germline J gene. The genes are TRBV29-1 and TRBJ2-5, with D hard to call. From germline, CDR1 is SQVTM and CDR2 ANQGSEA. The CDR3 totals 13 residues. V lost 7 bases and J lost 5, with 17 bases in between. This CDR3 reads CSGRAASRETQYF. The part of the CDR3 DNA that was read is TGCAGCGGAAGGGCAGCCTCGCGCGAGACC.

For this clone: The read terminates 3 residues before the CDR3 end, so the remaining end is supplied by the germline J gene. The chain uses TRBV7-3 and TRBJ2-1, with 7 bases fitting TRBD2. CDR1 is SGHTA and CDR2 is FQGTGA in the germline V gene. V was clipped by 4 bases and J by 2 bases; unmatched bases: 5. The CDR3 extends over 15 amino acids. The CDR3 DNA, read in part, is TGTGCCAGCAGCTCCTTAGCGGGCGCCTACAATGAG. This encodes CASSSLAGAYNE. The whole CDR3 sequence is CASSSLAGAYNEQFF.

On this clone itself: The CDR3 end falls 3 residues outside the read, so it is completed with the germline J gene. V usage is TRBV14 and J usage is TRBJ1-6; a weak D match, TRBD1 (5 bases). The CDR3 is made up of 15 amino acids. Trimming took off 0 bases at V and 7 bases at J, with 10 bases between the two ends. Germline CDR1 is SGHDN and CDR2 is FVKESK. The CDR3 loop is CASSQDWTRNSPLHF. The covered CDR3 bases are TGTGCCAGCAGCCAAGATTGGACAAGGAATTCACCC. Full variable domain (outside the CDR3, taken from reference TRBV14 and TRBJ1-6): EAGVTQFPSHSVIEKGQTVTLRCDPISGHDNLYWYRRVMGKEIKFLLHFVKESKQDESGMPNNRFLAERTGGTYSTLKVQPAELEDSGVYFCASSQDWTRNSPLHFGNGTRLTVT.

To note about this clone: The read stops 3 residues short of the end of the CDR3; the missing end is completed from the germline J gene. The J gene is TRBJ1-5, the V gene TRBV5-5, with D unresolved. Between the trimmed V and J ends, which lost 1 base and 2 bases, there was a span of 4 bases. The CDR3 runs to 13 residues. Per germline, CDR1 SGHKS and CDR2 YYEKEE (reference sequence). CDR3 DNA, as far as it was read: TGTGCCAGCAGCTTGACGGGCAATCAGCCC. Its translation is CASSLTGNQP. The complete CDR3 protein is CASSLTGNQPQHF. The full variable domain, rest sourced from reference TRBV5-5 and TRBJ1-5, is DAGVTQSPTHLIKTRGQQVTLRCSPISGHKSVSWYQQVLGQGPQFIFQYYEKEERGRGNFPDRFSARQFPNYSSELNVNALLLGDSALYLCASSLTGNQPQHFGDGTRLSIL.

Concerning this clone: The read terminates 3 residues before the CDR3 end, so the remaining end is supplied by the germline J gene. This rearrangement joins TRBV7-6 to TRBJ2-5, with D hard to call. V lost 2 bases and J lost 5, with 9 bases in between. Germline CDR1 and CDR2: SGHVS and FNYEAQ. This CDR3 has 13 residues. The sequenced CDR3 bases are TGTGCCAGCAGCTTACGAGCTTTCGAGACC. Its protein is CASSLRAFET. The full CDR3 is CASSLRAFETQYF.

Points on this clone: Read sequence stops 3 residues before the CDR3 end, and the germline J gene provides the missing end. The V and J genes are TRBV7-3 and TRBJ1-4, with D tentatively TRBD1 (5 bases). The germline V gene encodes CDR1 SGHTA and CDR2 FQGTGA. The CDR3 is made up of 15 amino acids. The DNA read from the CDR3 is TGTGCCAGCAGCTCCGGGACCGGGGGGGACTCACCA. This encodes CASSSGTGGDSP. The complete CDR3 reads CASSSGTGGDSPLFF. The full variable domain, rest sourced from reference TRBV7-3 and TRBJ1-4, is GAGVSQTPSNKVTEKGKYVELRCDPISGHTALYWYRQSLGQGPEFLIYFQGTGAADDSGLPNDRFFAVRPEGSVSTLKIQRTERGDSAVYLCASSSGTGGDSPLFFGSGTQLSVL.

Points on this clone: The read gets to within 3 residues of the CDR3 end, and the germline J gene fills in the rest. The chain couples TRBV18 to TRBJ2-2; TRBD1 agrees at 8 bases. The CDR3 has 14 amino acids. Germline loops: CDR1 KGHSH, CDR2 LQKENI. The DNA read from the CDR3 is TGTGCCAGCTCTGGACAGGGTAGCCATGAAAAG. Its translation is CASSGQGSHEK. In full, the CDR3 reads CASSGQGSHEKLFF.

Points on this clone: From the germline J gene comes the end of the CDR3, since the read stops 3 residues before it. This chain connects TRBV5-4 to TRBJ1-1; the D is unclear. CDR3 length: 12 residues. Trimming took off 4 bases at V and 7 bases at J, with 11 bases between the two ends. Germline CDR1 and CDR2: SGHNT and YYREEE (reference sequence). The CDR3 is CASSPVRGEAFF. Incomplete CDR3 DNA: TGTGCCAGCAGCCCAGTGCGGGGTGAA.

A remark on this clone: From the germline J gene comes the end of the CDR3, since the read stops 3 residues before it. The chain carries TRBV6-1 and TRBJ1-2, with a tentative D call TRBD1 (6 bases). V was cut by 3 bases and J by 2 bases, with 10 bases left in between. CDR1 MNHNS and CDR2 SASEGT come from the germline V gene. This CDR3 is built from 14 residues. The CDR3: CASSDTQGNYGYTF. The DNA read from the CDR3 is TGTGCCAGCAGTGATACCCAGGGGAACTATGGC.

Turning to this clone: With the read ending 3 residues before the CDR3 end, the germline J gene is used to fill in that end. This sequence joins TRBV6-2 or TRBV6-3 and TRBJ2-3, with D possibly being TRBD1 (6 bases). Germline V gene data show CDR1 as MNHEY and CDR2 as SVGEGT. This CDR3 region has 16 residues. CDR3 DNA (partial): TGTGCCAGCAGTTACTCGTCCCAGGGGAACAATCAGCCG. Amino acids: CASSYSSQGNNQP. The full-length CDR3 reads as CASSYSSQGNNQPQYF.

With regard to this clone: The read terminates 3 residues before the CDR3 end, so the remaining end is supplied by the germline J gene. The V gene is TRBV7-3, the J gene TRBJ2-6; 12 nucleotides agree with TRBD1. The V gene's germline CDR1 is SGHTA and CDR2 FQGTGA. V trimming: 5 bases; J trimming: 2 bases; junction bases outside the gene matches: 4. This CDR3 has 17 residues. Partial CDR3 DNA: TGTGCCAGCAGCGACCGGGACAGGGGGCCTGGGGCCAACGTC. This translates into CASSDRDRGPGANV. Given in full, the CDR3 is CASSDRDRGPGANVLTF.

Concerning this clone itself: The read falls 3 residues short of the CDR3 end, and the missing part is taken from the germline J gene. The V and J genes are TRBV7-9 and TRBJ2-4; D may be TRBD1 or TRBD2 (5 bases each). This CDR3 contains 15 residues. Germline CDR1 SEHNR, CDR2 FQNEAQ (reference sequence). The CDR3 spells CASSLGGEQVYGQYF. The DNA read from the CDR3 is TGTGCCAGCAGCTTAGGGGGAGAACAGGTCTATGGT.

On this clone itself: Coverage ceases 3 residues before the CDR3 finishes, and the germline J gene fills in the end. The rearrangement joins TRBV6-2 or TRBV6-3 to TRBJ2-3, with TRBD2 matching over 8 bases. Germline V lookup: CDR1 MNHEY, CDR2 SVGEGT. The CDR3 is made up of 16 amino acids. Germline trimming cut 6 bases from V and 4 bases from J; bases unmatched to any gene: 12. The DNA read from the CDR3 is TGTGCCAGCAGCCGTCCTTCCCGGGGGGGCGCAGATACG. This gives the protein CASSRPSRGGADT. The full CDR3 sequence reads CASSRPSRGGADTQYF.

The CDR3 region is CASSDSSTGELFF. The covered CDR3 bases are TGTGCCAGCAGTGACTCTAGCACCGGGGAG. This chain joins TRBV6-4 and TRBJ2-2; D not certain. The read halts 3 residues ahead of the CDR3 end, with the missing end drawn from the germline J gene. CDR1 and CDR2 (germline): MRHNA, SNTAGT. V dropped 0 bases and J dropped 4 bases, with 3 bases sitting between them. This CDR3 comprises 13 residues.

About this clone: The missing CDR3 end, 3 residues past where the read stops, is filled in from the germline J gene. V and J are TRBV9 and TRBJ1-5, with D unresolved. V lost 0 bases, J lost 1 base, and 8 bases lay in between. Germline lookup yields CDR1 SGDLS and CDR2 YYNGEE. This CDR3 region has 15 residues. The CDR3 loop is CASSVDAGSNQPQHF. The sequenced CDR3 bases are TGTGCCAGCAGCGTAGATGCGGGGAGCAATCAGCCC.

A word on this clone: The read ends 3 residues early relative to the CDR3; the germline J gene fills the gap. This chain uses TRBV19 with TRBJ1-1; 8 bases fit TRBD1. The J segment lost 1 base and the V segment lost 7 bases, leaving 8 bases of the junction unmatched. The CDR3 covers 15 residues. Germline V gives CDR1 LNHDA, CDR2 SQIVND (reference sequence). This CDR3 reads CASTDPGQGNTEAFF. CDR3 DNA, as far as it was read: TGTGCCAGTACCGACCCCGGACAGGGGAACACTGAA.

As to this clone: From the germline J gene comes the end of the CDR3, since the read stops 3 residues before it. The chain employs TRBV20-1 and TRBJ2-1; weak D call: TRBD2 (6 bases). Deletions cut 1 base from V and 6 bases from J, with 22 bases between. The CDR3 covers 17 residues. Germline CDR1 and CDR2: DFQATT and SNEGSKA (reference sequence). CDR3 region: CSARVLAAGLGGNEQFF. CDR3 DNA, as far as it was read: TGCAGTGCTAGAGTACTAGCAGCGGGCTTGGGAGGCAATGAG.

A word on this clone: The DNA ends 3 residues before the CDR3 does, and the rest of the CDR3 is filled in from the germline J gene. This chain joins TRBV6-2 or TRBV6-3 and TRBJ1-5; unclear D gene. Germline V CDR1 and CDR2: MNHEY, SVGEGT. V dropped 5 bases and J dropped 3 bases, with 11 bases sitting between them. This CDR3 region has 14 residues. CDR3 sequence reads: CASSRRGDNQPQHF. The part of the CDR3 DNA that was read is TGTGCCAGCAGTCGACGCGGCGACAATCAGCCC.

On this clone: The read comes to an end 3 residues before the CDR3 does, leaving the germline J gene to fill in the end. The rearrangement joins TRBV20-1 to TRBJ1-2; tentative D call: TRBD1 (6 bases). V was pared by 6 bases and J by 4 bases, with 18 bases between. Germline values: CDR1 DFQATT, CDR2 SNEGSKA (reference sequence). CDR3 length: 14 residues. CDR3 in amino acids: CSAATGGEGYGYTF. The sequenced part of the CDR3 DNA is TGCAGTGCCGCCACGGGGGGCGAGGGCTATGGC.

Turning to this clone: The read falls 3 residues short of the CDR3 end, and the missing part is taken from the germline J gene. This chain joins TRBV7-9 and TRBJ2-7; possible D gene TRBD1, 5 bases. There are 13 residues in the CDR3. The ends were cut back, 5 bases at V and 4 bases at J, with 12 bases in the middle. The germline V gene encodes CDR1 SEHNR and CDR2 FQNEAQ (reference sequence). The CDR3 protein is CASSPPTDYEQYF. The CDR3 bases that were read are TGTGCCAGCAGCCCCCCGACAGATTACGAG.